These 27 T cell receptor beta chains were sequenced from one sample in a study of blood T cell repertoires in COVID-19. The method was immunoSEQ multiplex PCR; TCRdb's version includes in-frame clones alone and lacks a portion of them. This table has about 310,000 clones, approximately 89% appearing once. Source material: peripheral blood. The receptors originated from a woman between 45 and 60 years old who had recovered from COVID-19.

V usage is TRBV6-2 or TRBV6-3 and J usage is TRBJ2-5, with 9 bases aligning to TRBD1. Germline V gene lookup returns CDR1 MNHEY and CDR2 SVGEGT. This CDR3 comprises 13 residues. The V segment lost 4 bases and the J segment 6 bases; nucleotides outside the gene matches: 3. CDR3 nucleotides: TGTGCCAGCAGTTGGGGGACAGGGAAGACCCAGTACTTC. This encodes CASSWGTGKTQYF.

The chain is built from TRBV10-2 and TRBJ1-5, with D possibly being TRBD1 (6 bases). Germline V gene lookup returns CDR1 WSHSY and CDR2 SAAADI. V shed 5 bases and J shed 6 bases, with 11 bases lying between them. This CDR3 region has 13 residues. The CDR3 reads CASSQGQSQPQHF. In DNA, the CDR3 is TGCGCCAGCAGTCAGGGACAAAGTCAGCCCCAGCATTTT.

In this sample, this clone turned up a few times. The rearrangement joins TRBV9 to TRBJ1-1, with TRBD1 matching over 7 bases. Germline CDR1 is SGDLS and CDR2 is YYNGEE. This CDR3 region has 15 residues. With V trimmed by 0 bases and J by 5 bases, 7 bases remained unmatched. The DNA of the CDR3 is TGTGCCAGCAGCGTAGTTTTAGGGGGCGGAACTGAAGCTTTCTTT. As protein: CASSVVLGGGTEAFF.

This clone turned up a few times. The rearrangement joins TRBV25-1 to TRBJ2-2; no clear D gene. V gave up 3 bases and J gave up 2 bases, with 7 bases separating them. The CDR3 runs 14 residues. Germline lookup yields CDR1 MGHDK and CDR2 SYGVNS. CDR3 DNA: TGTGCCAGCAGTGAGTACACCAACACCGGGGAGCTGTTTTTT. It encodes CASSEYTNTGELFF.

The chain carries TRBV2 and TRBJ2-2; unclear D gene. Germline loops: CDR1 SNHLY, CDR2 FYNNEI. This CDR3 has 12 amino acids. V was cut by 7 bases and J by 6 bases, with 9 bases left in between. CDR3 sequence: CASTHSPGELFF. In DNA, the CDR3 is TGTGCCAGCACCCACTCGCCCGGGGAGCTGTTTTTT. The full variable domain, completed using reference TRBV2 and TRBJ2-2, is EPEVTQTPSHQVTQMGQEVILRCVPISNHLYFYWYRQILGQKVEFLVSFYNNEISEKSEIFDDQFSVERPDGSNFTLKIRSTKLEDSAMYFCASTHSPGELFFGEGSRLTVL.

The CDR3 coding sequence is TGTGCCAGTAGTATAATTGGGGCCCAAGAAGCTTTCTTT. Translated: CASSIIGAQEAFF. The V call is TRBV19, the J call TRBJ1-1, with D perhaps TRBD1 (5 bases). This CDR3 contains 13 residues. The V end was cut by 2 bases, the J end by 8 bases, with 12 bases between. Germline CDR1 reads LNHDA; CDR2 reads SQIVND (reference sequence).

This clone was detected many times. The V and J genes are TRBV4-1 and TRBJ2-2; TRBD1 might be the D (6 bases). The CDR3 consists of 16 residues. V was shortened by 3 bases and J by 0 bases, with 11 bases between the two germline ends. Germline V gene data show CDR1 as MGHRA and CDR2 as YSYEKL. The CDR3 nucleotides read TGCGCCAGCAGCCAGCACAGGGCCTCGAACACCGGGGAGCTGTTTTTT. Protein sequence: CASSQHRASNTGELFF.

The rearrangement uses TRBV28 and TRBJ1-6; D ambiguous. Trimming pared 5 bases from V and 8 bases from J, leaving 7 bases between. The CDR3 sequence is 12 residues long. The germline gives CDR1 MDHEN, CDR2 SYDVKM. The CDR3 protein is CASSALDSPLHF. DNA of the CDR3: TGTGCCAGCAGTGCACTCGATTCACCCCTCCACTTT.

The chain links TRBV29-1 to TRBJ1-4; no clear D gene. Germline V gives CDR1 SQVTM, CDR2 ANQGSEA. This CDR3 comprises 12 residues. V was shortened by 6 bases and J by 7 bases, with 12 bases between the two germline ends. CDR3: CSVGSFGEKLFF. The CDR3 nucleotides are TGCAGCGTCGGGAGCTTTGGTGAAAAACTGTTTTTT.

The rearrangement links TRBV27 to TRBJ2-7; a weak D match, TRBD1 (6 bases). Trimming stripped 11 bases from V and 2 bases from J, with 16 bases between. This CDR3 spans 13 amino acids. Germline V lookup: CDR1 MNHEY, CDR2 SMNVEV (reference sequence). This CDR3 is CASGLGTTYEQYF. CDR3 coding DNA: TGTGCCTCCGGCCTGGGGACAACCTACGAGCAGTACTTC.

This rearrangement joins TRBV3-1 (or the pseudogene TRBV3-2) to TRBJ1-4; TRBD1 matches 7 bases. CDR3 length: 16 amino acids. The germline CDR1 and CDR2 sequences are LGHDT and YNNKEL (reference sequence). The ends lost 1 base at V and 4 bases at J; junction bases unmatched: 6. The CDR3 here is CASSQGGQVINEKLFF. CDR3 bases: TGTGCCAGCAGCCAAGGCGGACAGGTGATTAATGAAAAACTGTTTTTT.

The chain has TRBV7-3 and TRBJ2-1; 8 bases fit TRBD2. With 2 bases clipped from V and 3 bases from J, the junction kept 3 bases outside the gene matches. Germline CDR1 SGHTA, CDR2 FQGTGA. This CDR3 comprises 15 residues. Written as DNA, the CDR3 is TGTGCCAGCAGCTTACGGGGGGGCAGCTACAATGAGCAGTTCTTC. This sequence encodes CASSLRGGSYNEQFF.

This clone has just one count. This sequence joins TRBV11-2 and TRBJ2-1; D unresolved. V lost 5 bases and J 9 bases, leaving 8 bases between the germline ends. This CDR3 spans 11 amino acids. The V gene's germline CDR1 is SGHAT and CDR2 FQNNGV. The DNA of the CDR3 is TGTGCCAGCAGCCCCGGCGGTGAGCAGTTCTTC. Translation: CASSPGGEQFF.

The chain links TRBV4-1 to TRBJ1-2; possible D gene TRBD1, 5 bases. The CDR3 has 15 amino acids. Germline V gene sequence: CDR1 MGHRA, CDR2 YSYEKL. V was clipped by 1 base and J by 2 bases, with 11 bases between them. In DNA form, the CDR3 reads TGCGCCAGCAGCCAAGTGGGGGGGTCCAACTATGGCTACACCTTC. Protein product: CASSQVGGSNYGYTF.

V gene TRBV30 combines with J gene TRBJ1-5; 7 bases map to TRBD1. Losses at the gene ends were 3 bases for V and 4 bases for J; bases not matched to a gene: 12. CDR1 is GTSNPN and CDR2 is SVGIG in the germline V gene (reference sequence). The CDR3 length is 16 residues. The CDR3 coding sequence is TGTGCCTGGAGCCCTAGGGGGCAGGGTGGTAATCAGCCCCAGCATTTT. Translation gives CAWSPRGQGGNQPQHF.

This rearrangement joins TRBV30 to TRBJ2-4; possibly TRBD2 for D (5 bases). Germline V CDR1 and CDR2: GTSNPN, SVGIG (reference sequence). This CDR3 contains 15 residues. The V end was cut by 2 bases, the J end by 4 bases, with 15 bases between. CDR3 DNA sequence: TGTGCCTGGAGTCGGGATACTCCCCTTAAAAACATTCAGTACTTC. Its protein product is CAWSRDTPLKNIQYF.

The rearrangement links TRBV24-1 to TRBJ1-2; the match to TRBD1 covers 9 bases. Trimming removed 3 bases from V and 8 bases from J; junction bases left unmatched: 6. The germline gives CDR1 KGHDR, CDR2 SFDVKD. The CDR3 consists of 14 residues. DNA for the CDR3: TGTGCCACCAGTGATCCTTGGACAGGGGACGGCTACACCTTC. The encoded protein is CATSDPWTGDGYTF.

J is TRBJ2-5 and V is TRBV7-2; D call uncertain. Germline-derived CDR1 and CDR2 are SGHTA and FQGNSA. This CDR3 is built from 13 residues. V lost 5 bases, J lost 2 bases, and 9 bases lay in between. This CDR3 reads CASSAQIQETQYF. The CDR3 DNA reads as TGTGCCAGCAGCGCCCAGATACAAGAGACCCAGTACTTC. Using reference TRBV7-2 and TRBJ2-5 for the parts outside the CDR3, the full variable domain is GAGVSQSPSNKVTEKGKDVELRCDPISGHTALYWYRQSLGQGLEFLIYFQGNSAPDKSGLPSDRFSAERTGGSVSTLTIQRTQQEDSAVYLCASSAQIQETQYFGPGTRLLVL.

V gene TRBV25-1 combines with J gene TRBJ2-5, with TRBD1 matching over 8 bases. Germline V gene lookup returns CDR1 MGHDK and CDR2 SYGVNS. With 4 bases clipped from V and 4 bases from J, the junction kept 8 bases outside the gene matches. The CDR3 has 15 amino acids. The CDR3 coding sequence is TGTGCCAGCAGTGTAGTCAGGGGGCGTGGAGAGACCCAGTACTTC. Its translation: CASSVVRGRGETQYF. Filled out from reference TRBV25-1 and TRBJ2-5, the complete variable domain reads EADIYQTPRYLVIGTGKKITLECSQTMGHDKMYWYQQDPGMELHLIHYSYGVNSTEKGDLSSESTVSRIRTEHFPLTLESARPSHTSQYLCASSVVRGRGETQYFGPGTRLLVL.

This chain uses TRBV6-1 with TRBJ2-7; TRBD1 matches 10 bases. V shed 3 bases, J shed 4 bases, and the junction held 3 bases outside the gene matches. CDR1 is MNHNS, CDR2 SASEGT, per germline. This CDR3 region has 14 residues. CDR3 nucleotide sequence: TGTGCCAGCAGTGACCCGGGACAGGGGTACGAGCAGTACTTC. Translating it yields CASSDPGQGYEQYF.

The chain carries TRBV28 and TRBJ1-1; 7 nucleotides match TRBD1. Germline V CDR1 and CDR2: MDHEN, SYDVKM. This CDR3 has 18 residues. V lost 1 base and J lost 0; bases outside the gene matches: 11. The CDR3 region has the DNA TGTGCCAGCAGTTTATCAGGGGGACAATGGGGGATGAACACTGAAGCTTTCTTT. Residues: CASSLSGGQWGMNTEAFF.

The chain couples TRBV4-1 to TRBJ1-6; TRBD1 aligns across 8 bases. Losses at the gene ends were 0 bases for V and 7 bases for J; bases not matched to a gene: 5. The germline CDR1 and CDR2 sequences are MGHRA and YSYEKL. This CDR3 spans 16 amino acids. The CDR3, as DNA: TGCGCCAGCAGCCAAGATACAGGGGGTTACAATTCACCCCTCCACTTT. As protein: CASSQDTGGYNSPLHF.

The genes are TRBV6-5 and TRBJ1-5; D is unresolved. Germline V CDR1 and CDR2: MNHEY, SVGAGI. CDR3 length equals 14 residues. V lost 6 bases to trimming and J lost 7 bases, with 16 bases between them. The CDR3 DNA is TGTGCCAGCAGCGGGGTTGAGGCTTGGCAGCCCCAGCATTTT. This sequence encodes CASSGVEAWQPQHF.

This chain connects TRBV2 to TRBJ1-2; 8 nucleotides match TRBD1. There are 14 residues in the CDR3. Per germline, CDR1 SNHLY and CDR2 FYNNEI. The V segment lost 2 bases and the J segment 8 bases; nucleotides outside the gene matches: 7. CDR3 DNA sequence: TGTGCCAGCAGTGAATCCGGGACAGGTGGCGGCTACACCTTC. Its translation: CASSESGTGGGYTF.

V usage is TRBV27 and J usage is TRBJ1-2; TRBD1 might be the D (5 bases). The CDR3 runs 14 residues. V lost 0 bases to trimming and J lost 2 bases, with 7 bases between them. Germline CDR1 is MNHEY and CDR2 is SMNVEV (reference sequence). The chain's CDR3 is CASSLSPGNYGYTF. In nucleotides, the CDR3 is TGTGCCAGCAGTTTATCGCCAGGGAACTATGGCTACACCTTC.

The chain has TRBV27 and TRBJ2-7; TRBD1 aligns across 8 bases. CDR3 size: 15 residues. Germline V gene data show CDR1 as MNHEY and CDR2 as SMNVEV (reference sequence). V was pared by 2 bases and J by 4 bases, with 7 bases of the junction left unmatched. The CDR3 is CASSLSPGGTYEQYF. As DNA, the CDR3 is TGTGCCAGCAGTTTAAGCCCAGGGGGCACATACGAGCAGTACTTC.

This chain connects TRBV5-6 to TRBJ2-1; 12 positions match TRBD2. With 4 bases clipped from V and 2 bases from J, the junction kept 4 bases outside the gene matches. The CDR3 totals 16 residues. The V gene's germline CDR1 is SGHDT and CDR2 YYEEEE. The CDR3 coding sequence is TGTGCCAGCAGCCCATCTAGCGGGAGGGCCTACAATGAGCAGTTCTTC. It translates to CASSPSSGRAYNEQFF.